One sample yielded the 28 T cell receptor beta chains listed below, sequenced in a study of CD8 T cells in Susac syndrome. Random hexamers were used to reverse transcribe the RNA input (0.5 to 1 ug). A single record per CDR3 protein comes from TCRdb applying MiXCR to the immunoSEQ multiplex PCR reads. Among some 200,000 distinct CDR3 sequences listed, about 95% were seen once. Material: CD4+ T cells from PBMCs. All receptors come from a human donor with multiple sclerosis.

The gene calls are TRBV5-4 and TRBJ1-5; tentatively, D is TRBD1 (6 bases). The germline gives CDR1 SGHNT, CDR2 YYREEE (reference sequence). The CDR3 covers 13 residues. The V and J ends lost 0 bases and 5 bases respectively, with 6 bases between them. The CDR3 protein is CASSLDRDQPQHF. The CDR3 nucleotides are TGTGCCAGCAGCTTGGACAGGGATCAGCCCCAGCATTTT.

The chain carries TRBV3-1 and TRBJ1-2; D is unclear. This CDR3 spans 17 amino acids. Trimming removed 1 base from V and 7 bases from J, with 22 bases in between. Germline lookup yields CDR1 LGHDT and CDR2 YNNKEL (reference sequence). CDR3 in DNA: TGTGCCAGCAGCCAAGGAGCCTGGTCGACGAAGGCAGGTGGCTACACCTTC. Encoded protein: CASSQGAWSTKAGGYTF.

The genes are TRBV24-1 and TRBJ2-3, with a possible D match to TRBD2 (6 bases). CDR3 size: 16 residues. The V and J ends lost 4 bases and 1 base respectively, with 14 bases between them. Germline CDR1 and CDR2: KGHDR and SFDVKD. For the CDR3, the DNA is TGTGCCACCAGTGACCGGACCGTAGCGGGCACAGATACGCAGTATTTT. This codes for CATSDRTVAGTDTQYF.

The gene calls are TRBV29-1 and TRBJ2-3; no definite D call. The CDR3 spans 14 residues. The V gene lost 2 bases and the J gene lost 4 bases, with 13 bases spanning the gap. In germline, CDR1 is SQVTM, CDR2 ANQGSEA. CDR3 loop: CSVELGMAPDTQYF. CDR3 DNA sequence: TGCAGCGTTGAATTGGGGATGGCCCCAGATACGCAGTATTTT.

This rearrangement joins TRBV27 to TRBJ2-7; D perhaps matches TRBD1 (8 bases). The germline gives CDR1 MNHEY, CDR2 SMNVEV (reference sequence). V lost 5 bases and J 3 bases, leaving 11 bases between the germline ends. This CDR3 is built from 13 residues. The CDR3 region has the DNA TGTGCCAGCAGTACAGGGGGGGTCTACGAGCAGTACTTC. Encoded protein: CASSTGGVYEQYF.

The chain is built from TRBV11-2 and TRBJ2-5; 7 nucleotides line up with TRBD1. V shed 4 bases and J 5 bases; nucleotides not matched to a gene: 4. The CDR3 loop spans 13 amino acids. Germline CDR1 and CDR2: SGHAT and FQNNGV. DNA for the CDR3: TGTGCCAGCAGCTCGGGGACAGCGGAGACCCAGTACTTC. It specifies CASSSGTAETQYF.

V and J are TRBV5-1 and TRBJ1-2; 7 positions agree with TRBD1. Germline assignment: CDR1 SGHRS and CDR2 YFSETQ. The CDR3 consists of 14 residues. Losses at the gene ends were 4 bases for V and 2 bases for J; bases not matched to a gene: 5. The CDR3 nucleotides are TGCGCCAGCAGCCAAGAACAGGGGAACTATGGCTACACCTTC. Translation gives CASSQEQGNYGYTF.

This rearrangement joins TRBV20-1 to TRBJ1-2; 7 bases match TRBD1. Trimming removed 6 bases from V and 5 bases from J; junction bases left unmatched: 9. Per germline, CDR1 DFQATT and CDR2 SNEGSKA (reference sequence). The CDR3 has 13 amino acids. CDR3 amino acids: CSAKTGSKYGYTF. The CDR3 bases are TGCAGTGCGAAGACAGGGTCGAAATATGGCTACACCTTC.

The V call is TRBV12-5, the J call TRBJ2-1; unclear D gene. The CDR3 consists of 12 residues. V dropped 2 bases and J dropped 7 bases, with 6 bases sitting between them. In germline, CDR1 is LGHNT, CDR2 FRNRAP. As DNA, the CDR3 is TGTGCTAGTGGTTTGAGGTGGAATGAGCAGTTCTTC. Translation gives CASGLRWNEQFF.

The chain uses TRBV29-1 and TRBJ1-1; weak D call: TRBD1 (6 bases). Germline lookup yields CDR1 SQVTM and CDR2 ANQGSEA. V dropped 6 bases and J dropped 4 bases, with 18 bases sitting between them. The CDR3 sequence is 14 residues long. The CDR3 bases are TGCAGCGTCACTGACAGGCGGTTAGGCACTGAAGCTTTCTTT. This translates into CSVTDRRLGTEAFF.

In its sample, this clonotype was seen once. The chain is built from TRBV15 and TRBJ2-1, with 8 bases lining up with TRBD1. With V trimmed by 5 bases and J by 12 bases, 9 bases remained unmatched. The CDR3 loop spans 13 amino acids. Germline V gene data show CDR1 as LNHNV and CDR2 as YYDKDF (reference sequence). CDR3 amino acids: CATSPDRGVWQFF. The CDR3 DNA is TGTGCCACCAGCCCCGACAGGGGAGTGTGGCAGTTCTTC.

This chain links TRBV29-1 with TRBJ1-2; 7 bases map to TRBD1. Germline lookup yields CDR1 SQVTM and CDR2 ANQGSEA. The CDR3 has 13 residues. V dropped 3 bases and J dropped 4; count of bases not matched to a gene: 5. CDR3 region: CSVDPGGAYGYTF. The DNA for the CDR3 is TGCAGCGTTGATCCAGGGGGTGCCTATGGCTACACCTTC.

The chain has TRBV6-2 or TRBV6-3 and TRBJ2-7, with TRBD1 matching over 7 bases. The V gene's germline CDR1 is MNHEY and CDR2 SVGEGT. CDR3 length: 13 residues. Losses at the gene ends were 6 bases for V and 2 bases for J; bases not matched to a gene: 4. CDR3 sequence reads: CASRTTGTYEQYF. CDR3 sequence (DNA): TGTGCCAGCAGAACGACAGGGACCTACGAGCAGTACTTC.

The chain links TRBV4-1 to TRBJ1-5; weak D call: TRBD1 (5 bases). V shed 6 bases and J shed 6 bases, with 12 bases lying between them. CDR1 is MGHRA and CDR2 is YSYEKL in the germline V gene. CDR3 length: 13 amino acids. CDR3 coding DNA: TGCGCCAGCAGGGGCAGGGAAGGTCAGCCCCAGCATTTT. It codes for CASRGREGQPQHF.

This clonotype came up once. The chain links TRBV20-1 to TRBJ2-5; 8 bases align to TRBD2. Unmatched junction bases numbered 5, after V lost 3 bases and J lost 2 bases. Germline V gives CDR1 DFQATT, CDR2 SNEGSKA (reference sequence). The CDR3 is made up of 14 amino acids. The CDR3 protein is CSASKRGTQETQYF. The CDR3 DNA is TGCAGTGCTAGTAAGCGGGGGACTCAAGAGACCCAGTACTTC.

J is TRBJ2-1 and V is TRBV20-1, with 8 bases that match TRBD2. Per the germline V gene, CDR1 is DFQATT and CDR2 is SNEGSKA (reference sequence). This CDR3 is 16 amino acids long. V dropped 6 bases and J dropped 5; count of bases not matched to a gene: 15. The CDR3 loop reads CSAHALRSGGDNEQFF. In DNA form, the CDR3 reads TGCAGTGCCCACGCCCTTAGGAGCGGGGGAGACAATGAGCAGTTCTTC.

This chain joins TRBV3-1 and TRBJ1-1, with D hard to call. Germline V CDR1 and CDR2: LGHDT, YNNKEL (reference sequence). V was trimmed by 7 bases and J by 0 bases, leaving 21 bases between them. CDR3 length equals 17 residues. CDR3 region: CASTPRTGSRVNTEAFF. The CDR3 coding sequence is TGTGCCAGCACCCCAAGGACGGGATCGAGAGTGAACACTGAAGCTTTCTTT.

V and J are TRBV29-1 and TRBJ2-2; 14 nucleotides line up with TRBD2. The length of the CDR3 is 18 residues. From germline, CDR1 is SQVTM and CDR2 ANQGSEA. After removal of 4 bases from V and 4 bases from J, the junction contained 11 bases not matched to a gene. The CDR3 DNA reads TGCAGCGTTGGTCTCCCCGGGGGACTAGCGGGAGCCACCGGGGAGCTGTTTTTT. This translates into CSVGLPGGLAGATGELFF.

In DNA form, the CDR3 reads TGTGCCAGCAGCCAATGGGGGTTCAGTGAGCAGTTCTTC. This codes for CASSQWGFSEQFF. The chain employs TRBV14 and TRBJ2-1; D is perhaps TRBD1 or TRBD2 (5 bases each). The CDR3 covers 13 residues. Germline loops: CDR1 SGHDN, CDR2 FVKESK. Trimming removed 2 bases from V and 9 bases from J, with 11 bases in between.

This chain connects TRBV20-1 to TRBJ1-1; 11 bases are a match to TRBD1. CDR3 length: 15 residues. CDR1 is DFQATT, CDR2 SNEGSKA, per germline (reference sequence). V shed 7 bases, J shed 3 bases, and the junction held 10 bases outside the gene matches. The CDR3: CSGWDRGKFDTEAFF. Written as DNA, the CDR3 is TGCAGTGGATGGGACAGGGGGAAATTTGACACTGAAGCTTTCTTT.

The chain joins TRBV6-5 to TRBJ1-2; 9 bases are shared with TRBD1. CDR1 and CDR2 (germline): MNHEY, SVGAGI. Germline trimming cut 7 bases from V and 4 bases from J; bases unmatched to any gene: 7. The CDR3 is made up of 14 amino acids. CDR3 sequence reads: CASIDGQGTYGYTF. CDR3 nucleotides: TGTGCCAGCATTGACGGACAGGGGACCTATGGCTACACCTTC.

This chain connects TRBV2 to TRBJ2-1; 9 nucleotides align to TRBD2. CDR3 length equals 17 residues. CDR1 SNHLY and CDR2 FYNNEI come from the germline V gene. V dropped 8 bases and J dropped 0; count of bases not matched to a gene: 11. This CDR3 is CASGRGTSTRSYNEQFF. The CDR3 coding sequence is TGTGCCAGCGGACGCGGGACTAGCACCCGCTCCTACAATGAGCAGTTCTTC.

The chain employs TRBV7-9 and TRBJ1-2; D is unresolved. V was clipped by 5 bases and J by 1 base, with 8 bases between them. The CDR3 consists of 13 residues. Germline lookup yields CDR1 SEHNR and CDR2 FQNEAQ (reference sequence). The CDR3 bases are TGTGCCAGCAGCCACGCGGTTAACTATGGCTACACCTTC. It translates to CASSHAVNYGYTF.

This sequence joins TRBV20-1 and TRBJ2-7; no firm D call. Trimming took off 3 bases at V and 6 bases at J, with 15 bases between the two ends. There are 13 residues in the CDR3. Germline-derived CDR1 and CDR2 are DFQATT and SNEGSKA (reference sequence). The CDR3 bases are TGCAGTGCTAGGGCCCTTCAAGGTCGCGAGCAGTACTTC. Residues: CSARALQGREQYF.

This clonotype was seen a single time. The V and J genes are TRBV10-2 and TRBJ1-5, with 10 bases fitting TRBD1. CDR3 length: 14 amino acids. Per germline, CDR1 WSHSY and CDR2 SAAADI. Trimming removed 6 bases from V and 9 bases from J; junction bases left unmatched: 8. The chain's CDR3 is CASSKGQGLGPQHF. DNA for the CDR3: TGCGCCAGCAGCAAGGGACAGGGGCTTGGGCCCCAGCATTTT.

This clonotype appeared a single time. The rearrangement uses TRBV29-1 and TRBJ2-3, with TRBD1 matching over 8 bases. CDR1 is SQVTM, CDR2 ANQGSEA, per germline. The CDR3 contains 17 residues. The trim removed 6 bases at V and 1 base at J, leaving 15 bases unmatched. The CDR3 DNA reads TGCAGCGTAGCAGCTACCTGGACAGGGTTTCGCACAGATACGCAGTATTTT. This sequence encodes CSVAATWTGFRTDTQYF.

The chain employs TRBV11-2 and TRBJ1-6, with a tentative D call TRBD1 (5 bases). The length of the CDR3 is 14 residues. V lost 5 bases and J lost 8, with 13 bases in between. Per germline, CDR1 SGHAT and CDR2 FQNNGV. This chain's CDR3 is CASSLRVADSPLHF. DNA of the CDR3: TGTGCCAGCAGCCTCAGGGTTGCGGATTCACCCCTCCACTTT.

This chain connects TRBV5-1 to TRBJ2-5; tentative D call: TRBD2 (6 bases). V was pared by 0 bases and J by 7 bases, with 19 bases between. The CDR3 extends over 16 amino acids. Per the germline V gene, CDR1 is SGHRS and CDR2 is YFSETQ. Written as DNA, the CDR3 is TGCGCCAGCAGCTTGGATGGAGGGCCACCGGTGGGGACCCAGTACTTC. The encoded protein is CASSLDGGPPVGTQYF.